Listed below are T cell receptor beta chains from one sample, sequenced in a study of blood T cell repertoires in COVID-19. Produced via immunoSEQ multiplex PCR; TCRdb's table is partial and in-frame only. The sample carries 200,000 to 250,000 clones, 80% recorded once. Source material: peripheral blood. Receptors were obtained from a woman in her 70s with acute or convalescent COVID-19. CDR3s include the opening cysteine and the closing phenylalanine or tryptophan. The D gene is left open where the match is weak. The listing skips clone size in some rows; elsewhere it reads once, few, many or a size class.

TRBD1	.	TRBV19	TRBJ1-5	CASSIGGPGGYEGPQHF	TGTGCCAGTAGTATAGGAGGGCCAGGGGGCTACGAGGGGCCCCAGCATTTT
.	.	TRBV2	TRBJ2-5	CTTARDTQETQYF	TGTACCACCGCCAGGGATACCCAAGAGACCCAGTACTTC
TRBD2	.	TRBV6-2/TRBV6-3	TRBJ2-1	CASSYGLAETNEQFF	TGTGCCAGCAGTTACGGACTAGCGGAGACCAATGAGCAGTTCTTC
.	.	TRBV5-1	TRBJ1-1	CASSLVPGMNTEAFF	TGCGCCAGCAGCTTGGTCCCAGGGATGAACACTGAAGCTTTCTTT
.	few	TRBV29-1	TRBJ1-6	CSARDFGGLDSPLHF	TGCAGCGCAAGGGACTTTGGGGGACTCGATTCACCCCTCCACTTT
.	.	TRBV27	TRBJ2-7	CASSFSGLSYEQYF	TGTGCCAGCAGTTTTTCCGGACTATCCTACGAGCAGTACTTC
.	.	TRBV5-1	TRBJ2-1	CASSPSGLSYNEQFF	TGCGCCAGCAGCCCGAGCGGGCTCTCCTACAATGAGCAGTTCTTC
.	.	TRBV9	TRBJ1-1	CASSVQVNTEAFF	TGTGCCAGCAGCGTACAGGTGAACACTGAAGCTTTCTTT
TRBD1	.	TRBV18	TRBJ2-7	CASSPQGAGHYEQYF	TGTGCCAGCTCACCACAGGGGGCGGGTCACTACGAGCAGTACTTC
.	.	TRBV15	TRBJ1-5	CATTAGRHSNQPQHF	TGTGCCACTACCGCAGGTCGGCATAGCAATCAGCCCCAGCATTTT
.	.	TRBV5-1	TRBJ2-2	CASRDRTLNTGELFF	TGCGCCAGCAGGGACAGAACCCTAAACACCGGGGAGCTGTTTTTT
TRBD2	.	TRBV5-1	TRBJ2-3	CASSRQREDRRLSTDTQYF	TGCGCCAGCAGTCGCCAGCGGGAGGACCGAAGACTTAGCACAGATACGCAGTATTTT
.	.	TRBV3-1/TRBV3-2	TRBJ1-3	CASSQGWGQISGNTIYF	TGTGCCAGCAGCCAAGGTTGGGGCCAGATCTCTGGAAACACCATATATTTT
TRBD2	.	TRBV30	TRBJ2-1	CAWSNSGIDEQFF	TGTGCCTGGAGTAATAGCGGGATTGATGAGCAGTTCTTC
TRBD1	.	TRBV10-3	TRBJ1-1	CAISERGQTNTEAFF	TGTGCCATCAGTGAGCGGGGACAGACTAACACTGAAGCTTTCTTT
.	many	TRBV3-1/TRBV3-2	TRBJ1-3	CASSPSTGNTIYF	TGTGCCAGCAGCCCGTCTACCGGAAACACCATATATTTT
.	.	TRBV29-1	TRBJ1-5	CSVGGGNQPQHF	TGCAGCGTAGGAGGAGGCAATCAGCCCCAGCATTTT
.	.	TRBV20-1	TRBJ2-1	CSASTLLEQFF	TGCAGTGCTTCGACTCTGCTTGAGCAGTTCTTC
.	.	TRBV9	TRBJ2-3	CASSVVEFSSTDTQYF	TGTGCCAGCAGCGTAGTGGAGTTTTCTAGCACAGATACGCAGTATTTT
.	.	TRBV30	TRBJ1-5	CAWSVGPNQPQHF	TGTGCCTGGAGTGTTGGGCCCAATCAGCCCCAGCATTTT
.	.	TRBV3-1/TRBV3-2	TRBJ2-2	CASSPPGQRSGELFF	TGTGCCAGCAGCCCCCCCGGACAGAGGTCCGGGGAGCTGTTTTTT
.	.	TRBV28	TRBJ2-7	CASSRPPQGSYEQYF	TGTGCCAGCAGTAGACCCCCCCAGGGCTCCTACGAGCAGTACTTC
TRBD1	.	TRBV20-1	TRBJ2-1	CSASQGGTGSGNEQFF	TGCAGTGCTAGTCAAGGGGGGACAGGGTCTGGAAATGAGCAGTTCTTC
TRBD2	.	TRBV7-7	TRBJ2-1	CASSHTASGLDSYNEQFF	TGTGCCAGCAGCCATACGGCTAGCGGGTTGGACTCCTACAATGAGCAGTTCTTC
.	.	TRBV15	TRBJ1-5	CATSRGGGGNQPQHF	TGTGCCACCAGCAGAGGCGGAGGTGGCAATCAGCCCCAGCATTTT
TRBD1	.	TRBV18	TRBJ2-7	CASSQGTGRDEQYF	TGTGCCAGCTCACAAGGGACAGGGCGCGACGAGCAGTACTTC
.	.	TRBV18	TRBJ2-1	CASSPPGSVDNEQFF	TGTGCCAGCTCACCACCGGGGAGCGTCGACAATGAGCAGTTCTTC
TRBD2	.	TRBV9	TRBJ2-5	CASSVGGGGRALETQYF	TGTGCCAGCAGCGTAGGGGGAGGCGGGAGGGCCTTAGAGACCCAGTACTTC
.	.	TRBV12-3/TRBV12-4	TRBJ1-2	CASSTSGHYGYTF	TGTGCCAGCAGCACCTCAGGGCACTATGGCTACACCTTC
.	.	TRBV7-2	TRBJ1-1	CASSPDTLNTEAFF	TGTGCCAGCAGCCCAGATACCTTGAACACTGAAGCTTTCTTT
TRBD2	.	TRBV11-2	TRBJ2-3	CASSLVPPGGGTDTQYF	TGTGCCAGCAGCTTAGTACCTCCGGGAGGAGGAACAGATACGCAGTATTTT
.	.	TRBV29-1	TRBJ1-1	CSQQQNTEAFF	TGCAGCCAACAGCAGAACACTGAAGCTTTCTTT
TRBD1	.	TRBV29-1	TRBJ2-7	CSVVGRGYYEQYF	TGCAGCGTTGTCGGCAGGGGGTACTACGAGCAGTACTTC
.	.	TRBV19	TRBJ2-7	CASSREAAAYEQYF	TGTGCCAGTAGTAGGGAAGCGGCCGCCTACGAGCAGTACTTC
.	.	TRBV2	TRBJ2-1	CASSEWNRAHNEQFF	TGTGCCAGCAGTGAGTGGAACAGGGCCCACAATGAGCAGTTCTTC
TRBD1	.	TRBV6-5	TRBJ2-7	CASRRLGQGAYEQYF	TGTGCCAGCAGACGACTGGGACAGGGGGCTTACGAGCAGTACTTC
.	.	TRBV5-4	TRBJ2-3	CASSLGGRTDTQYF	TGTGCCAGCAGCTTGGGAGGGAGGACAGATACGCAGTATTTT
TRBD2	.	TRBV2	TRBJ2-1	CASSESPLKAGGFPFF	TGTGCCAGCAGTGAATCGCCCCTTAAAGCGGGAGGGTTTCCGTTCTTC
.	few	TRBV9	TRBJ1-3	CASSVGAESGNTIYF	TGTGCCAGCAGCGTAGGAGCCGAGTCTGGAAACACCATATATTTT
TRBD1	few	TRBV7-9	TRBJ1-4	CASSLIRRGPTNEKLFF	TGTGCCAGCAGTTTAATTAGAAGGGGGCCAACTAATGAAAAACTGTTTTTT
.	.	TRBV25-1	TRBJ1-1	CASSDRYYTEAFF	TGTGCCAGCAGTGACCGGTATTACACTGAAGCTTTCTTT
.	.	TRBV15	TRBJ1-4	CATSRAQGLFEKLFF	TGTGCCACCAGCAGAGCACAGGGTTTGTTTGAAAAACTGTTTTTT
TRBD1	.	TRBV4-1	TRBJ2-3	CARSRLGTGNTDTQYF	TGCGCCCGCAGCCGGCTCGGGACAGGGAACACAGATACGCAGTATTTT
.	.	TRBV6-5	TRBJ1-1	CASSYRGGGTEAFF	TGTGCCAGCAGTTACAGGGGAGGAGGCACTGAAGCTTTCTTT
TRBD1	.	TRBV25-1	TRBJ2-2	CASSEDRGATGELFF	TGTGCCAGCAGTGAAGACAGGGGGGCCACCGGGGAGCTGTTTTTT
.	.	TRBV20-1	TRBJ1-2	CSARGEGGYTF	TGCAGTGCCAGGGGTGAGGGTGGCTACACCTTC
TRBD2	once	TRBV28	TRBJ2-5	CASSGTSGEETQYF	TGTGCCAGCTCCGGGACTAGCGGAGAAGAGACCCAGTACTTC
TRBD1	.	TRBV5-1	TRBJ1-2	CASSLQGVEGYTF	TGCGCCAGCAGCTTACAGGGGGTCGAAGGCTACACCTTC
.	.	TRBV6-4	TRBJ2-7	CASSDGLYF	TGTGCCAGCAGTGACGGACTGTACTTC
.	.	TRBV3-1/TRBV3-2	TRBJ1-6	CASSHHTDNSPLHF	TGTGCCAGCAGCCACCATACGGATAATTCACCCCTCCACTTT
TRBD1	.	TRBV5-1	TRBJ2-5	CASSFGTAQETQYF	TGCGCCAGCAGCTTTGGGACAGCACAAGAGACCCAGTACTTC
.	.	TRBV7-8	TRBJ1-1	CASSLLRGTEAFF	TGTGCCAGCAGCTTACTTAGGGGCACTGAAGCTTTCTTT
TRBD1	.	TRBV11-2	TRBJ1-2	CASSPTGAGGYTF	TGTGCCAGCAGTCCGACAGGGGCCGGTGGCTACACCTTC
.	.	TRBV6-6	TRBJ1-2	CASSLGQGPSYGYTF	TGTGCCAGCAGCCTTGGGCAGGGGCCTAGCTATGGCTACACCTTC